The 32 T cell receptor beta chains given below trace back to one sample, sequenced in a study of blood T cells in healthy people across ages. For the second PCR, which ran for about 6 to 12 cycles, a sample-barcoded 5' primer and a J-beta primer mix were used. TCRdb itself ran the 5' RACE reads through MiXCR, one entry per CDR3 protein. The sample holds about 1.6 million distinct CDR3 sequences, 30% to 35% seen once. The material sequenced was blood. These receptors were collected from a woman aged 30 to 39 in good health.

V and J are TRBV7-2 and TRBJ2-2, with 9 bases aligning to TRBD1. The CDR3 spans 16 residues. Germline V CDR1 and CDR2: SGHTA, FQGNSA. J lost 0 bases, V lost 5 bases, and 4 bases had no gene match. CDR3 protein: CASSRRTGANTGELFF. Here the CDR3 DNA reads TGTGCCAGCAGCCGCAGGACAGGGGCGAACACCGGGGAGCTGTTTTTT.

This clonotype occurred a few times. The chain joins TRBV7-2 to TRBJ2-1; weak D call: TRBD2 (6 bases). The germline gives CDR1 SGHTA, CDR2 FQGNSA. This CDR3 comprises 13 residues. Trimming took 5 bases from V and 10 from J, leaving 15 bases between them. CDR3 DNA: TGTGCCAGCAGCCTGCTTTTAGCGGTCGAGCAGTTCTTC. Residues: CASSLLLAVEQFF. Full variable domain (remainder filled in from reference TRBV7-2 and TRBJ2-1): GAGVSQSPSNKVTEKGKDVELRCDPISGHTALYWYRQSLGQGLEFLIYFQGNSAPDKSGLPSDRFSAERTGGSVSTLTIQRTQQEDSAVYLCASSLLLAVEQFFGPGTRLTVL.

Worth noting for this clonotype: Compared with germline, one end of the junction differs, possibly owing to a read error. The chain is built from TRBV12-3 or TRBV12-4 and TRBJ2-7, with D possibly called TRBD1 or TRBD2 (5 bases each). The CDR3 spans 14 residues. The CDR3 DNA is TGTCCCAGCAGGCTGGGACGGCACTCCTACGAGCAGTACTTC. Residues: CPSRLGRHSYEQYF.

The chain joins TRBV15 to TRBJ2-1; 8 nucleotides align to TRBD2. This CDR3 contains 15 residues. Germline trimming cut 4 bases from V and 4 bases from J; bases unmatched to any gene: 6. Germline lookup yields CDR1 LNHNV and CDR2 YYDKDF (reference sequence). This CDR3 reads CATSIKGLVYNEQFF. The CDR3 DNA reads as TGTGCCACCAGCATAAAGGGACTAGTTTACAATGAGCAGTTCTTC.

The rearrangement uses TRBV10-2 and TRBJ2-4, with 10 bases fitting TRBD2. The CDR3 extends over 16 amino acids. The J segment lost 13 bases and the V segment lost 2 bases, leaving 14 bases of the junction unmatched. CDR1 WSHSY and CDR2 SAAADI come from the germline V gene. CDR3 DNA sequence: TGCGCCAGCAGTGAGCGACCAGCGGGAGGGCTTGTCGAACAGTACTTC. Protein: CASSERPAGGLVEQYF.

This clonotype was seen a handful of times. The chain employs TRBV28 and TRBJ2-5; 10 bases are a match to TRBD2. J gave up 1 base and V 10 bases, and 6 bases lay outside the gene matches. Germline assignment: CDR1 MDHEN and CDR2 SYDVKM. CDR3 size: 14 residues. The CDR3 loop reads CATSRTSGQETQYF. DNA for the CDR3: TGTGCCACCTCTCGGACTAGCGGCCAAGAGACCCAGTACTTC.

To note about this clonotype: This may come from a read error, since a much larger clone is one base off. The gene calls are TRBV4-1 and TRBJ1-4; D not resolved. The CDR3 length is 13 residues. Germline CDR1 is MGHRA and CDR2 is YSYEKL. The V end lost 0 bases, the J end lost 10 bases, and 9 bases lay between the germline ends. The CDR3 reads CASSQESYGKLFF. For the CDR3, the DNA is TGCGCCAGCAGCCAAGAATCATATGGAAAACTGTTTTTT.

This rearrangement joins TRBV2 to TRBJ2-3; 12 bases line up with TRBD1. This CDR3 is 15 amino acids long. With 6 bases clipped from V and 4 bases from J, the junction kept 5 bases outside the gene matches. Germline values: CDR1 SNHLY, CDR2 FYNNEI. The CDR3 spells CASSPGTGGSDTQYF. The CDR3, as DNA: TGTGCCAGCAGCCCCGGGACAGGGGGCTCAGATACGCAGTATTTT. The full variable domain, in which reference TRBV2 and TRBJ2-3 provide the parts outside the CDR3, is EPEVTQTPSHQVTQMGQEVILRCVPISNHLYFYWYRQILGQKVEFLVSFYNNEISEKSEIFDDQFSVERPDGSNFTLKIRSTKLEDSAMYFCASSPGTGGSDTQYFGPGTRLTVL.

The V gene is TRBV7-2, the J gene TRBJ2-1, with D hard to call. CDR1 and CDR2 from the germline V gene are SGHTA and FQGNSA. The V and J ends lost 1 base and 1 base respectively, with 11 bases between them. The CDR3 runs 16 residues. CDR3 loop: CASSLDSAISYNEQFF. The CDR3 coding sequence is TGTGCCAGCAGCTTAGACTCTGCAATTTCCTACAATGAGCAGTTCTTC.

The CDR3 spells CASSLSARGGTDTQYF. The CDR3 coding sequence is TGTGCCAGCAGCTTAAGCGCGCGGGGGGGCACAGATACGCAGTATTTT. The rearrangement joins TRBV7-3 to TRBJ2-3, with 8 bases lining up with TRBD2. This CDR3 spans 16 amino acids. Per germline, CDR1 SGHTA and CDR2 FQGTGA. Trimming cost V 1 base and J 1 base; bases outside gene matches: 4. The whole variable domain, filled in from reference TRBV7-3 and TRBJ2-3, reads GAGVSQTPSNKVTEKGKYVELRCDPISGHTALYWYRQSLGQGPEFLIYFQGTGAADDSGLPNDRFFAVRPEGSVSTLKIQRTERGDSAVYLCASSLSARGGTDTQYFGPGTRLTVL.

In this sample, this clonotype turned up a few times. The chain employs TRBV20-1 and TRBJ1-1, with a possible D match to TRBD1 (6 bases). The CDR3 totals 15 residues. V was clipped by 0 bases and J by 2 bases, with 13 bases between them. Germline lookup yields CDR1 DFQATT and CDR2 SNEGSKA (reference sequence). CDR3 loop: CSARDSGGLNTEAFF. The CDR3 bases are TGCAGTGCTAGAGATTCGGGGGGCCTTAACACTGAAGCTTTCTTT.

A remark on this clonotype: The junction departs from the called germline gene at one end, perhaps through a read error. The V gene is TRBV20-1, the J gene TRBJ2-7; weak D call: TRBD1 (6 bases). CDR1 and CDR2 from the germline V gene are DFQATT and SNEGSKA (reference sequence). The CDR3 contains 12 residues. DNA of the CDR3: TGCAGGGCTAGTGGGGGCACCTACGAGCAGTACTTC. Protein: CRASGGTYEQYF.

This rearrangement joins TRBV6-5 to TRBJ2-1, with D uncertain. The CDR3 is 13 residues long. Trimming left V 6 bases short and J 8 bases short, with 14 bases between. Germline CDR1 is MNHEY and CDR2 is SVGAGI. CDR3 in DNA: TGTGCCAGCAGCAAAACCCCCAAAGATGAGCAGTTCTTC. This sequence encodes CASSKTPKDEQFF.

The chain has TRBV6-1 and TRBJ1-5; the D gene is possibly TRBD1 (6 bases). Trimming left V 2 bases short and J 0 bases short, with 11 bases between. Germline V gene lookup returns CDR1 MNHNS and CDR2 SASEGT. This CDR3 has 16 residues. The CDR3 DNA follows: TGTGCCAGCAGTGAATCGAGAGGGGGTAGCAATCAGCCCCAGCATTTT. Amino acids: CASSESRGGSNQPQHF.

This clonotype was observed at least ten times. J is TRBJ2-1 and V is TRBV5-1; 8 bases agree with TRBD2. CDR1 is SGHRS and CDR2 is YFSETQ in the germline V gene. The CDR3 runs to 18 residues. J gave up 3 bases and V 2 bases, and 13 bases lay outside the gene matches. CDR3 sequence reads: CASSFPPVSSGVYNEQFF. CDR3 nucleotides: TGCGCCAGCAGCTTCCCCCCTGTCAGTAGCGGGGTCTACAATGAGCAGTTCTTC.

This clonotype was detected a few times. The V and J genes are TRBV30 and TRBJ2-3, with a weak D call TRBD2 (6 bases). This CDR3 has 15 amino acids. Germline CDR1 GTSNPN, CDR2 SVGIG (reference sequence). Trimming shortened V by 3 bases and J by 3 bases, and 16 bases separated the two germline ends. The CDR3 nucleotides read TGTGCCTGGAGCTCGACGGGGGTATTGACAGATACGCAGTATTTT. Protein product: CAWSSTGVLTDTQYF.

V usage is TRBV20-1 and J usage is TRBJ2-4; 10 nucleotides agree with TRBD2. The J call may be incorrect, as the DNA end agrees better with TRBJ2-7. Per the germline V gene, CDR1 is DFQATT and CDR2 is SNEGSKA (reference sequence). The CDR3 is 18 residues long. CDR3 bases: TGCAGTGCGACGCGGGGACTAGCGCCCCAGAAGAGTACTGACGAGCAGTACTTC. Its protein is CSATRGLAPQKSTDEQYF.

This clonotype has more than one count but fewer than ten. The chain recombines TRBV20-1 with TRBJ2-5; D is perhaps TRBD2 (5 bases). CDR3 length: 14 amino acids. Looked up from germline, CDR1 is DFQATT and CDR2 is SNEGSKA (reference sequence). Deletions cut 0 bases from V and 1 base from J, with 9 bases between. The CDR3 protein is CSARDEGIQETQYF. Here the CDR3 DNA reads TGCAGTGCTAGAGACGAGGGAATCCAAGAGACCCAGTACTTC.

The rearrangement uses TRBV6-5 and TRBJ2-5; D call uncertain. V dropped 0 bases and J dropped 3 bases, with 11 bases sitting between them. This CDR3 contains 15 residues. CDR1 is MNHEY and CDR2 is SVGAGI in the germline V gene. CDR3 sequence (DNA): TGTGCCAGCAGTTACTCTCAGCATCGGGAAGAGACCCAGTACTTC. It translates to CASSYSQHREETQYF.

This clonotype was counted a few times. The chain joins TRBV7-3 to TRBJ2-1; the match to TRBD2 covers 14 bases. V lost 4 bases and J lost 4; bases outside the gene matches: 6. The CDR3 length is 17 residues. Germline V gives CDR1 SGHTA, CDR2 FQGTGA. This CDR3 reads CASSSSRLAGGYNEQFF. The CDR3 DNA reads TGTGCCAGCAGCTCCTCCAGACTAGCGGGGGGGTACAATGAGCAGTTCTTC.

V is TRBV20-1 and J is TRBJ2-1; no reliable D call. V gave up 4 bases and J gave up 8 bases, with 0 bases separating them. CDR3 length: 8 residues. Germline loops: CDR1 DFQATT, CDR2 SNEGSKA (reference sequence). CDR3 sequence reads: CSANEQFF. The DNA for the CDR3 is TGCAGTGCTAATGAGCAGTTCTTC.

This clonotype has just a few counts. CDR3 nucleotides: TGCGCCAGCAGCCAAGATCCGGGAGTGAACACTGAAGCTTTCTTT. Its protein is CASSQDPGVNTEAFF. The chain recombines TRBV4-1 with TRBJ1-1, with unresolved D. The CDR3 runs to 15 residues. Trimming took off 0 bases at V and 0 bases at J, with 8 bases between the two ends. Germline-derived CDR1 and CDR2 are MGHRA and YSYEKL.

The rearrangement joins TRBV5-4 to TRBJ2-2; 8 nucleotides align to TRBD1. V shed 3 bases and J 5 bases; nucleotides not matched to a gene: 6. CDR1 and CDR2 (germline): SGHNT, YYREEE (reference sequence). The CDR3 contains 15 residues. The CDR3 here is CASSSYRGETGELFF. CDR3 DNA sequence: TGTGCCAGCAGCTCTTACAGGGGGGAGACCGGGGAGCTGTTTTTT.

This rearrangement joins TRBV20-1 to TRBJ1-2, with a tentative D call TRBD1 (5 bases). This CDR3 comprises 12 residues. Germline CDR1 reads DFQATT; CDR2 reads SNEGSKA (reference sequence). Trimming pared 5 bases from V and 10 bases from J, leaving 17 bases between. The CDR3 spells CSALRGGEDYTF. The CDR3 DNA follows: TGCAGTGCTCTAAGGGGCGGAGAGGACTACACCTTC.

The J gene is TRBJ1-4, the V gene TRBV7-2; tentative D call: TRBD1 (6 bases). Trimming left V 0 bases short and J 6 bases short, with 11 bases between. Germline assignment: CDR1 SGHTA and CDR2 FQGNSA. The CDR3 runs 15 residues. The CDR3 is CASSLAGRGDEKLFF. In DNA form, the CDR3 reads TGTGCCAGCAGCTTAGCGGGTAGGGGGGATGAAAAACTGTTTTTT. Full variable domain (missing parts from reference TRBV7-2 and TRBJ1-4): GAGVSQSPSNKVTEKGKDVELRCDPISGHTALYWYRQSLGQGLEFLIYFQGNSAPDKSGLPSDRFSAERTGGSVSTLTIQRTQQEDSAVYLCASSLAGRGDEKLFFGSGTQLSVL.

This clonotype was seen a handful of times. The chain combines TRBV10-3 with TRBJ2-1; unclear D gene. CDR1 is ENHRY, CDR2 SYGVKD, per germline. V lost 3 bases to trimming and J lost 0 bases, with 9 bases between them. The CDR3 sequence is 15 residues long. Here the CDR3 DNA reads TGTGCCATCAGTGAAGGCTGGAGCTCCTACAATGAGCAGTTCTTC. Protein product: CAISEGWSSYNEQFF.

This clonotype was recorded many times. The V call is TRBV12-3 or TRBV12-4, the J call TRBJ2-1, with D unresolved. This CDR3 has 11 residues. Deletions cut 6 bases from V and 5 bases from J, with 5 bases between. DNA of the CDR3: TGTGCCAGCAGGGCGAACAATGAGCAGTTCTTC. Translation: CASRANNEQFF.

There are a few counts of this clonotype. The chain has TRBV7-9 and TRBJ1-2; D remains unclear. In germline, CDR1 is SEHNR, CDR2 FQNEAQ (reference sequence). The CDR3 has 13 amino acids. Trimming left V 0 bases short and J 6 bases short, with 8 bases between. The CDR3 coding sequence is TGTGCCAGCAGCTTAGCGCAGGACCATGGCTACACCTTC. Translation: CASSLAQDHGYTF.

The rearrangement joins TRBV20-1 to TRBJ2-1, with 11 bases lining up with TRBD2. The CDR3 is made up of 17 amino acids. Germline V lookup: CDR1 DFQATT, CDR2 SNEGSKA (reference sequence). Trimming at V came to 6 bases and at J to 1 base, leaving 11 bases not matched to a gene. The chain's CDR3 is CSAGLAGLAISYNEQFF. The CDR3 DNA is TGCAGTGCCGGACTAGCGGGCCTCGCCATTTCCTACAATGAGCAGTTCTTC.

The chain recombines TRBV29-1 with TRBJ2-7, with D possibly being TRBD1 or TRBD2 (5 bases each). Looked up from germline, CDR1 is SQVTM and CDR2 is ANQGSEA. V was cut by 4 bases and J by 3 bases, with 13 bases left in between. This CDR3 is 13 amino acids long. The CDR3 sequence: CSVGWDVDYEQYF. The CDR3, as DNA: TGCAGCGTTGGTTGGGACGTTGACTACGAGCAGTACTTC.

The table lists this clonotype with a few counts. The chain links TRBV7-9 to TRBJ2-3; 7 bases map to TRBD2. Germline CDR1 is SEHNR and CDR2 is FQNEAQ (reference sequence). With 4 bases clipped from V and 2 bases from J, the junction kept 12 bases outside the gene matches. The CDR3 is made up of 17 amino acids. The CDR3 protein is CASSSTRGGGYTDTQYF. The CDR3 DNA is TGTGCCAGCAGCTCGACCCGGGGCGGGGGTTACACAGATACGCAGTATTTT.

This chain uses TRBV28 with TRBJ2-1; D possibly corresponds to TRBD2 (5 bases). Germline CDR1 MDHEN, CDR2 SYDVKM. V lost 7 bases to trimming and J lost 1 base, with 14 bases between them. The CDR3 contains 15 residues. In nucleotides, the CDR3 is TGTGCCAGCACCCTTGCGACTAATTCCTACAATGAGCAGTTCTTC. Translating gives CASTLATNSYNEQFF. Complete variable domain (other parts from reference TRBV28 and TRBJ2-1): DVKVTQSSRYLVKRTGEKVFLECVQDMDHENMFWYRQDPGLGLRLIYFSYDVKMKEKGDIPEGYSVSREKKERFSLILESASTNQTSMYLCASTLATNSYNEQFFGPGTRLTVL.